Below, 5 T cell receptor beta chains from the same sample are listed, as sequenced in a study of shared clonotypes between healthy human individuals. Naive-designated CD8 cells lacked CD45RO, were positively enriched for CCR7, and omitted terminally differentiated effector memory CD45RA+ cells. The method was immunoSEQ multiplex PCR; TCRdb's version includes in-frame clones alone and lacks a portion of them. The sample lists roughly 2.1 million clones; 90% to 95% were seen once. What was sequenced was naive CD8+ T cells from PBMCs. The receptors were sampled from a man younger than 30 in good health. Some clones in this sample may be carry-over from other donors' samples.

The chain combines TRBV5-4 with TRBJ1-2; 9 bases line up with TRBD1. CDR3 size: 17 residues. Germline V gene lookup returns CDR1 SGHNT and CDR2 YYREEE (reference sequence). The V gene end was trimmed by 3 bases and the J gene end by 4 bases; junction bases not matched to a gene: 13. The CDR3 DNA sequence: TGTGCCAGCAGCTCCCCCGTTTGGACAGGGGTTACCTATGGCTACACCTTC. Amino acid sequence: CASSSPVWTGVTYGYTF.

This rearrangement joins TRBV7-8 to TRBJ1-5, with 12 nucleotides matching TRBD1. This CDR3 has 17 residues. The J segment lost 6 bases and the V segment lost 5 bases, leaving 11 bases of the junction unmatched. The germline V gene encodes CDR1 SGHVS and CDR2 FQNEAQ. The CDR3 DNA follows: TGTGCCAGCAGCACCACCGGGACAGGGGGCGCCGGTCAGCCCCAGCATTTT. Its translation is CASSTTGTGGAGQPQHF. Supplemented by reference TRBV7-8 and TRBJ1-5, the full variable domain reads GAGVSQSPRYKVAKRGQDVALRCDPISGHVSLFWYQQALGQGPEFLTYFQNEAQLDKSGLPSDRFFAERPEGSVSTLKIQRTQQEDSAVYLCASSTTGTGGAGQPQHFGDGTRLSIL.

V and J are TRBV15 and TRBJ2-7; D gene ambiguous. With 1 base removed from V and 3 bases from J, the gap between germline ends came to 10 bases. This CDR3 has 14 amino acids. The germline CDR1 and CDR2 sequences are LNHNV and YYDKDF (reference sequence). The CDR3 bases are TGTGCCACCAGCAGAGGGCCGGCGGACTACGAGCAGTACTTC. Encoded protein: CATSRGPADYEQYF.

The CDR3 loop reads CASSYSTVQGYNEQFF. CDR3 sequence (DNA): TGTGCCAGCAGTTACTCGACAGTACAGGGCTACAATGAGCAGTTCTTC. V gene TRBV6-5 combines with J gene TRBJ2-1, with D possibly TRBD1 on 6 matching bases. This CDR3 comprises 16 residues. Deletions cut 0 bases from V and 3 bases from J, with 12 bases between. Germline V CDR1 and CDR2: MNHEY, SVGAGI.

The gene calls are TRBV5-6 and TRBJ2-4; D is possibly TRBD2 (5 bases). V shed 0 bases and J shed 0 bases, with 19 bases lying between them. There are 19 residues in the CDR3. Germline CDR1 and CDR2: SGHDT and YYEEEE. DNA for the CDR3: TGTGCCAGCAGCTTGGGCGGGTCTCTCGGGGTACTAGCCAAAAACATTCAGTACTTC. It is translated as CASSLGGSLGVLAKNIQYF. Drawing the rest from reference TRBV5-6 and TRBJ2-4, the complete variable domain is DAGVTQSPTHLIKTRGQQVTLRCSPKSGHDTVSWYQQALGQGPQFIFQYYEEEERQRGNFPDRFSGHQFPNYSSELNVNALLLGDSALYLCASSLGGSLGVLAKNIQYFGAGTRLSVL.